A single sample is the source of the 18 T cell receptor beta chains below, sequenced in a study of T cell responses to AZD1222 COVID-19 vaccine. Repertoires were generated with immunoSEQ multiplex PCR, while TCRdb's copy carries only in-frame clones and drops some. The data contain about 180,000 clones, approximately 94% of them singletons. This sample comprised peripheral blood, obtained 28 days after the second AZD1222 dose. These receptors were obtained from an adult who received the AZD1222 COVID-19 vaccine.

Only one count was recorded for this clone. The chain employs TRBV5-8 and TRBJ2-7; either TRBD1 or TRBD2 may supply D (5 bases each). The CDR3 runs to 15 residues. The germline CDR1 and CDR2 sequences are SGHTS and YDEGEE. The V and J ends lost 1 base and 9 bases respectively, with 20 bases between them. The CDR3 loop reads CASSLLGDPTLGQYF. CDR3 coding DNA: TGTGCCAGCAGCTTGTTGGGGGACCCCACCCTCGGGCAGTACTTC.

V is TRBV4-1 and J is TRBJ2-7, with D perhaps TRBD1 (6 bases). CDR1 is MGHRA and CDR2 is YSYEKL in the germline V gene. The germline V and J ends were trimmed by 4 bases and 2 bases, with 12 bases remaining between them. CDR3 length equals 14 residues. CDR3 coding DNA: TGCGCCAGCAGCCCCCAGGCAGGGGCCTACGAGCAGTACTTC. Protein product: CASSPQAGAYEQYF.

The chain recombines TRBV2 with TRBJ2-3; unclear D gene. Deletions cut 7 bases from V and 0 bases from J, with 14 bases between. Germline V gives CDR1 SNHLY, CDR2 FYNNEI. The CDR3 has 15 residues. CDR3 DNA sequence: TGTGCCAGCAATTTGAATAGGGAAAGCACAGATACGCAGTATTTT. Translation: CASNLNRESTDTQYF.

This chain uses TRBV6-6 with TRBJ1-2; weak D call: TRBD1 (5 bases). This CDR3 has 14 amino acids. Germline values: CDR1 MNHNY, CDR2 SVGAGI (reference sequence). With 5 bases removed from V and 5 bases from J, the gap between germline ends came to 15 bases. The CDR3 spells CASSPREIRYGYTF. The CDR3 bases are TGTGCCAGCAGTCCCAGGGAAATTAGATATGGCTACACCTTC.

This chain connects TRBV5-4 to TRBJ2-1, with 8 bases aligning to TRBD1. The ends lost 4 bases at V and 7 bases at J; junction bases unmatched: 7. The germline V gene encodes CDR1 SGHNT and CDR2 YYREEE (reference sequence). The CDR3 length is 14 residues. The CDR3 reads CASSRNQGANEQFF. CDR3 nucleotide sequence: TGTGCCAGCAGCCGTAATCAGGGGGCGAATGAGCAGTTCTTC.

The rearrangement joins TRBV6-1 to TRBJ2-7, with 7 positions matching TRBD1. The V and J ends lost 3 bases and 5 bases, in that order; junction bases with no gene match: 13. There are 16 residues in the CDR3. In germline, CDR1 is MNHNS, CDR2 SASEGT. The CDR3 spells CASSDSWRQGFNEQYF. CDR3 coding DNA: TGTGCCAGCAGTGATAGCTGGAGACAGGGTTTTAACGAGCAGTACTTC.

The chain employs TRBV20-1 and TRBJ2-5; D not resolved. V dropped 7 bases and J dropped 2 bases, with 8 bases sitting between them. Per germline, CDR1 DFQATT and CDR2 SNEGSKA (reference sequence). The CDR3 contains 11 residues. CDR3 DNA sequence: TGCAGTGGCAGAATTCAAGAGACCCAGTACTTC. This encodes CSGRIQETQYF.

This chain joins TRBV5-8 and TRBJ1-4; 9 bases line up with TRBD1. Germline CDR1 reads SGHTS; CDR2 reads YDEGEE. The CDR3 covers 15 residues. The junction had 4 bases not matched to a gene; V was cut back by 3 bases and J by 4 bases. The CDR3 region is CASSWDRDVNEKLFF. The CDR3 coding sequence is TGTGCCAGCAGCTGGGACAGGGACGTTAATGAAAAACTGTTTTTT. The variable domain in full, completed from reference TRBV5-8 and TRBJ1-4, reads EAGVTQSPTHLIKTRGQQATLRCSPISGHTSVYWYQQALGLGLQFLLWYDEGEERNRGNFPPRFSGRQFPNYSSELNVNALELEDSALYLCASSWDRDVNEKLFFGSGTQLSVL.

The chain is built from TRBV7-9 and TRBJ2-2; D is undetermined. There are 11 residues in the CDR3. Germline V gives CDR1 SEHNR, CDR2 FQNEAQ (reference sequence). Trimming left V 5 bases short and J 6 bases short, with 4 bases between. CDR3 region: CASSDPGELFF. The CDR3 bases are TGTGCCAGCAGCGATCCCGGGGAGCTGTTTTTT.

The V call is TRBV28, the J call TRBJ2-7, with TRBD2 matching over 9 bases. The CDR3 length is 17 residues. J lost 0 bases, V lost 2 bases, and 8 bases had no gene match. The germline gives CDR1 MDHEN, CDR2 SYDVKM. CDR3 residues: CASSLRLAEASSYEQYF. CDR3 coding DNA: TGTGCCAGCAGTTTACGACTAGCGGAAGCCAGCTCCTACGAGCAGTACTTC.

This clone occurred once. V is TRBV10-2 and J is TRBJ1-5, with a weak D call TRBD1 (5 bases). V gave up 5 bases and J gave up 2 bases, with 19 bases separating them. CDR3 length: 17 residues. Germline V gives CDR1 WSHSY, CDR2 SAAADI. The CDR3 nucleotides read TGCGCCAGCAGTTCCAGCATTACAGGCAATCGCAATCAGCCCCAGCATTTT. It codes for CASSSSITGNRNQPQHF.

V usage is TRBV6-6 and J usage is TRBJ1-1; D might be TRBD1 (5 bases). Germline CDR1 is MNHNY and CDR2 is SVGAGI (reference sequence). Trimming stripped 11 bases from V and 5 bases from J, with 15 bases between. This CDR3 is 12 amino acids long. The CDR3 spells CAGSRGGTEAFF. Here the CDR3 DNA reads TGTGCCGGTTCGAGGGGTGGGACTGAAGCTTTCTTT.

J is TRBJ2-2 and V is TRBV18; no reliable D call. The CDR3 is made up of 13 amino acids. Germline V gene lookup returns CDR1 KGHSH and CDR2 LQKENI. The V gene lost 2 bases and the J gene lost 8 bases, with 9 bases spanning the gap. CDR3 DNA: TGTGCCAGCTCACCAGGCAATCGGGGGGAGCTGTTTTTT. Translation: CASSPGNRGELFF.

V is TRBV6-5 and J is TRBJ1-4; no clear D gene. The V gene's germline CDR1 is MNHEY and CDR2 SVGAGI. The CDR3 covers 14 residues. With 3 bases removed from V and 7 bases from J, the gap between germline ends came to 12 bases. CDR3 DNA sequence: TGTGCCAGCAGTTATAGATCGAGTGGTGAAAAACTGTTTTTT. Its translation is CASSYRSSGEKLFF.

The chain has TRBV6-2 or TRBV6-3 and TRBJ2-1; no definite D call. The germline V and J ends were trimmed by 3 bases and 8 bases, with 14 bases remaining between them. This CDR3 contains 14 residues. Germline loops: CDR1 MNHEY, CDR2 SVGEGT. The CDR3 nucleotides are TGTGCCAGCAGTTATAGAGCTAGTATCTATGAGCAGTTCTTC. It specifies CASSYRASIYEQFF.

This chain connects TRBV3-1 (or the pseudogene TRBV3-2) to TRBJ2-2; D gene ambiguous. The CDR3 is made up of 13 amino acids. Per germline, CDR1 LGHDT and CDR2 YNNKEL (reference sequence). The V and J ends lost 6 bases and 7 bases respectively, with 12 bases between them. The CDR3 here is CASSSLAVGELFF. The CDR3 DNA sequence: TGTGCCAGCAGTTCGCTTGCTGTCGGGGAGCTGTTTTTT.

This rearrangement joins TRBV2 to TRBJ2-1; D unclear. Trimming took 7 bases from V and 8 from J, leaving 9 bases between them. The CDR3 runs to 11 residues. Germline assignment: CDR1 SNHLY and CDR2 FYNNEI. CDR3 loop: CASTAVDEQFF. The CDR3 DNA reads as TGTGCCAGCACGGCTGTGGATGAGCAGTTCTTC. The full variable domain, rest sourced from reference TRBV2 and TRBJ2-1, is EPEVTQTPSHQVTQMGQEVILRCVPISNHLYFYWYRQILGQKVEFLVSFYNNEISEKSEIFDDQFSVERPDGSNFTLKIRSTKLEDSAMYFCASTAVDEQFFGPGTRLTVL.

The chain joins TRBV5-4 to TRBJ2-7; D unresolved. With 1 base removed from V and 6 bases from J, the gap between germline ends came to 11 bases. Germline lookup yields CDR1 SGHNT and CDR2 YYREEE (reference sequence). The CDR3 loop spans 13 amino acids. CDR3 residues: CASSLSVVSEQYF. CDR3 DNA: TGTGCCAGCAGCTTGAGCGTAGTTAGCGAGCAGTACTTC.